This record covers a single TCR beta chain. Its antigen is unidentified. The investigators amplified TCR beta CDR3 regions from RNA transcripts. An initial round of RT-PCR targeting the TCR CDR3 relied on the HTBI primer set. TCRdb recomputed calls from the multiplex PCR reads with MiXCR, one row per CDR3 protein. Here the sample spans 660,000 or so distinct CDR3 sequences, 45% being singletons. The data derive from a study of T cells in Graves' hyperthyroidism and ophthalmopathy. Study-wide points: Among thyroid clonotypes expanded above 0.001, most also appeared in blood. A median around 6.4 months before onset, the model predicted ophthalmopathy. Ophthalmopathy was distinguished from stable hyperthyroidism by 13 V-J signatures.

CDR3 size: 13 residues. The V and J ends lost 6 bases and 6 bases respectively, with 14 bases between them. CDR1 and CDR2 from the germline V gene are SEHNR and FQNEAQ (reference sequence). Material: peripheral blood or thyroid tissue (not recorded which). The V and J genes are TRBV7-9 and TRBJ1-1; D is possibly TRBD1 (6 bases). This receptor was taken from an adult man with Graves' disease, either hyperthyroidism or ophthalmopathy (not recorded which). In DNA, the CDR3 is TGTGCCAGCAGTCTACGGGGGCTTGCTGAAGCTTTCTTT. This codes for CASSLRGLAEAFF.